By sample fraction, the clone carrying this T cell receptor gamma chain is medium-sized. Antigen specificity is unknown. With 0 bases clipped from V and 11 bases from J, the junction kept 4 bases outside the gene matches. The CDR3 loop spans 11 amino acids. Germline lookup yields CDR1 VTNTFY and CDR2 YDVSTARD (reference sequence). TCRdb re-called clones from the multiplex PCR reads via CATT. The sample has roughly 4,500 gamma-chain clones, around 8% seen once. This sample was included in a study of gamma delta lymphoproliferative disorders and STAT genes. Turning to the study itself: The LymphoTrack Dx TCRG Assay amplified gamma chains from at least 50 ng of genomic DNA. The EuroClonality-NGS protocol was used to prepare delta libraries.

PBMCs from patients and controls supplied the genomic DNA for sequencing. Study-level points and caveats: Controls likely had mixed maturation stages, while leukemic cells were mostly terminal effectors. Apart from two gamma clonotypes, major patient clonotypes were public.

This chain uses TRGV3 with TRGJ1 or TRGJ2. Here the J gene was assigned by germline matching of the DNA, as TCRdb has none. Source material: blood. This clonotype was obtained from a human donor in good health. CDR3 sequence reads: CATWDRQEKLF. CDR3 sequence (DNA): TGTGCCACCTGGGACAGGCAGGAGAAACTCTTT.